The clone carrying this T cell receptor (beta chain) was seen only once. The antigen remains undetermined. TCR beta libraries were prepared from cDNA with unique molecular identifiers. Each batch of about 0.95 to 11 million T cells produced approximately 470,000 cDNA molecules. TCRdb independently ran MiXCR on the PCR reads; one entry per CDR3 protein. Among 500,000 to 600,000 distinct CDR3 sequences listed, roughly 40% were seen once. The data were obtained in a study of post-analysis software for immune sequencing data. About the study: There were relapsing-remitting, secondary progressive and progressive-relapsing multiple sclerosis among the disease courses included. The study's findings and limits: Significantly lower normalized Chao1 diversity was seen in multiple sclerosis patients than in controls. There were about five TRBV segments more frequent in patients than controls, and TRBV5-6, TRBV5-1 and TRBV20-1 were among them.

This CDR3 spans 15 amino acids. The germline V and J ends were trimmed by 7 bases and 0 bases, with 15 bases remaining between them. The sequence came from a girl under 18 with multiple sclerosis. V usage is TRBV12-3 or TRBV12-4 and J usage is TRBJ1-2, with D unclear. Sequencing input: blood. Here the CDR3 DNA reads TGTGCCAGCACCTTAATGGAAAGTGCTAACTATGGCTACACCTTC. Residues: CASTLMESANYGYTF.